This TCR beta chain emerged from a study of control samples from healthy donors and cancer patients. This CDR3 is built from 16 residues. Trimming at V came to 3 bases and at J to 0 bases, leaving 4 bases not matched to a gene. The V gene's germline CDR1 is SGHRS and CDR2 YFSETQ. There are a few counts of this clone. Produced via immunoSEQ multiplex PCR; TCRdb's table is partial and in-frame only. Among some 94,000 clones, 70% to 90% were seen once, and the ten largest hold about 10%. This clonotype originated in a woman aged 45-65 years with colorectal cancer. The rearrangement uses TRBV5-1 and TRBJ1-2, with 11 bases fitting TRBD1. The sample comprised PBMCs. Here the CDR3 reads CASSSGTGGANYGYTF. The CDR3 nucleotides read TGCGCCAGCAGCTCCGGGACAGGGGGAGCTAACTATGGCTACACCTTC.